The present T cell receptor (beta chain) was sequenced within a study of cytomegalovirus exposure and HLA in healthy donors. Germline V gene data show CDR1 as LGHNA and CDR2 as YNFKEQ. V dropped 1 base and J dropped 8; count of bases not matched to a gene: 9. This CDR3 spans 17 amino acids. PCR involved 60 Vbeta and 13 Jbeta primers. The method was immunoSEQ multiplex PCR; TCRdb's version includes in-frame clones alone and lacks a portion of them. The data show some 150,000 clones, with just under 65% seen just once and approximately 6.5% held by the top ten. Specimen: PBMCs. This sequence originates from a woman aged 55-70 years in good health and CMV-seropositive. The V gene is TRBV4-2, the J gene TRBJ2-1; TRBD2 agrees at 12 bases. CDR3 bases: TGTGCCAGCAGCCAAGGGGCGACTAGCGGGAGTTCCGATGAGCAGTTCTTC. It translates to CASSQGATSGSSDEQFF.